This T cell receptor beta chain emerged from a study of blood T cell repertoires in COVID-19. Measured with immunoSEQ multiplex PCR; TCRdb has only the in-frame clones, and not every one. The sample gives about 74,000 clones, approximately 85% of which show up once; about 35% is in the top ten. Germline CDR1 reads SGHRS; CDR2 reads YFSETQ. V lost 6 bases to trimming and J lost 0 bases, with 12 bases between them. This CDR3 has 15 amino acids. V usage is TRBV5-1 and J usage is TRBJ2-2; unclear D gene. Sequencing was done on a sample of peripheral blood. The sequence was obtained from a man between 65 and 80 years old with acute or convalescent COVID-19. This CDR3 is CASKMAATNTGELFF. The CDR3, as DNA: TGCGCCAGCAAAATGGCAGCGACGAACACCGGGGAGCTGTTTTTT.